The following is a TCR beta chain sequence with its context. TCRdb recomputed calls from the 5' RACE reads with MiXCR, one row per CDR3 protein. The table includes nearly 550,000 distinct CDR3 sequences, 15% to 20% detected once. This entry comes from a study of T cells after yellow fever vaccination. About the study: Any fraction with a low cell number was prepared using SMART-Seq v4 Ultra Low Input.

V lost 0 bases and J 6 bases, leaving 12 bases between the germline ends. The CDR3 extends over 14 amino acids. The germline gives CDR1 WNHNN, CDR2 SYGVQD (reference sequence). This chain uses TRBV10-1 with TRBJ2-7; D is possibly TRBD2 (5 bases). The clonotype was recovered from a man aged 25-45 years who received the YFV17D yellow fever vaccine. Here the sequenced sample was PBMCs, taken 15 days after the yellow fever booster vaccination. The CDR3 DNA follows: TGCGCCAGCAGTGAGTCGCCTACTAGTTCCGAGCAGTACTTC. Protein sequence: CASSESPTSSEQYF.